The 20 T cell receptor beta chains below were found in one sample sequenced in a study of cytomegalovirus exposure and HLA in healthy donors. In the PCR, 60 Vbeta and 13 Jbeta primers were used. Sequenced by immunoSEQ multiplex PCR; TCRdb stores in-frame clones only, minus some. The sample has about 200,000 clones, approximately 85% seen once. The sequenced sample consisted of PBMCs. The receptors derive from a woman between 40 and 50 years old in good health and CMV-seronegative.

The genes are TRBV29-1 and TRBJ1-5; D is unresolved. Germline CDR1 SQVTM, CDR2 ANQGSEA. The CDR3 has 13 amino acids. Trimming left V 3 bases short and J 4 bases short, with 10 bases between. DNA for the CDR3: TGCAGCGTTGAGATCGAGAGTAATCAGCCCCAGCATTTT. Translating it yields CSVEIESNQPQHF.

The V gene is TRBV6-4, the J gene TRBJ1-2; TRBD1 might be the D (5 bases). CDR3 size: 15 residues. Trimming removed 6 bases from V and 4 bases from J, with 18 bases in between. Germline lookup yields CDR1 MRHNA and CDR2 SNTAGT. CDR3 in amino acids: CASSAGRTATYGYTF. CDR3 nucleotides: TGTGCCAGCAGCGCGGGACGGACGGCGACCTATGGCTACACCTTC.

CDR3 sequence reads: CASSFFRRRGREIYNEQFF. In DNA form, the CDR3 reads TGTGCCAGCAGCTTCTTCAGACGGCGCGGGAGGGAGATTTACAATGAGCAGTTCTTC. The chain couples TRBV11-1 to TRBJ2-1, with 9 bases lining up with TRBD2. V was clipped by 3 bases and J by 4 bases; unmatched bases: 16. CDR3 length: 19 amino acids. From germline, CDR1 is SGHAT and CDR2 FQDESV (reference sequence).

This chain joins TRBV5-4 and TRBJ2-7; a weak D match, TRBD2 (5 bases). V was shortened by 10 bases and J by 7 bases, with 12 bases between the two germline ends. The length of the CDR3 is 10 residues. Germline V gives CDR1 SGHNT, CDR2 YYREEE (reference sequence). The CDR3 nucleotides read TGTGCCTTTGGTCCGGGGGAGCAGTACTTC. It translates to CAFGPGEQYF.

The chain uses TRBV30 and TRBJ1-4, with 7 bases fitting TRBD1. The germline V gene encodes CDR1 GTSNPN and CDR2 SVGIG (reference sequence). Trimming took 8 bases from V and 7 from J; bases not matched to a gene: 10. The CDR3 spans 13 residues. The CDR3 coding sequence is TGTGCCGGCTCGGGACAGTCACCTGAAAAACTGTTTTTT. Residues: CAGSGQSPEKLFF.

J is TRBJ2-1 and V is TRBV19; 8 bases line up with TRBD2. After removal of 7 bases from V and 1 base from J, the junction contained 9 bases not matched to a gene. Germline V gives CDR1 LNHDA, CDR2 SQIVND (reference sequence). The CDR3 spans 16 residues. The CDR3 is CASIPTAGASYNEQFF. CDR3 nucleotides: TGTGCCAGTATCCCAACAGCGGGAGCTTCCTACAATGAGCAGTTCTTC.

The chain uses TRBV13 and TRBJ2-3, with a tentative D call TRBD2 (5 bases). The germline V and J ends were trimmed by 9 bases and 6 bases, with 16 bases remaining between them. The CDR3 sequence is 13 residues long. Germline CDR1 is PRHDT and CDR2 is FYEKMQ (reference sequence). The chain's CDR3 is CASLKSGSDTQYF. CDR3 coding DNA: TGTGCCAGTCTGAAATCGGGGTCCGATACGCAGTATTTT.

The genes are TRBV28 and TRBJ1-5; 9 nucleotides agree with TRBD1. This CDR3 is built from 15 residues. The germline gives CDR1 MDHEN, CDR2 SYDVKM. The V segment lost 7 bases and the J segment 4 bases; nucleotides outside the gene matches: 8. For the CDR3, the DNA is TGTGCCAGCACCAAACAGGGGGCCGGTAATCAGCCCCAGCATTTT. Its protein is CASTKQGAGNQPQHF.

The chain employs TRBV27 and TRBJ1-2, with D possibly matching TRBD1 (6 bases). Germline V gene sequence: CDR1 MNHEY, CDR2 SMNVEV (reference sequence). The CDR3 runs to 15 residues. The ends were cut back, 2 bases at V and 3 bases at J, with 13 bases in the middle. The CDR3 loop is CASSLGWGQDYGYTF. The DNA for the CDR3 is TGTGCCAGCAGTTTAGGGTGGGGGCAGGACTATGGCTACACCTTC.

The rearrangement joins TRBV10-3 to TRBJ2-5; D is possibly TRBD2 (5 bases). V lost 8 bases, J lost 1 base, and 8 bases lay in between. Germline CDR1 and CDR2: ENHRY and SYGVKD. This CDR3 is 12 amino acids long. In DNA form, the CDR3 reads TGTGCCATCGGAGCGGTCCAAGAGACCCAGTACTTC. It yields the protein CAIGAVQETQYF.

The genes are TRBV6-1 and TRBJ1-5; D is ambiguous. Trimming took off 7 bases at V and 4 bases at J, with 11 bases between the two ends. This CDR3 region has 13 residues. From germline, CDR1 is MNHNS and CDR2 SASEGT. CDR3 coding DNA: TGTGCCAGCAATATAGCCGGGAATCAGCCCCAGCATTTT. Translation gives CASNIAGNQPQHF.

The gene calls are TRBV29-1 and TRBJ2-3; the D gene is possibly TRBD2 (5 bases). This CDR3 has 14 residues. V lost 1 base and J 2 bases, leaving 10 bases between the germline ends. Germline assignment: CDR1 SQVTM and CDR2 ANQGSEA. DNA of the CDR3: TGCAGCGTTGAAGGGTCCGGGATCACAGATACGCAGTATTTT. It encodes CSVEGSGITDTQYF.

The chain couples TRBV5-1 to TRBJ2-2; TRBD2 aligns across 13 bases. Germline V gene lookup returns CDR1 SGHRS and CDR2 YFSETQ. The V and J ends lost 0 bases and 4 bases, in that order; junction bases with no gene match: 0. This CDR3 region has 16 residues. The CDR3 reads CASSLGLAGGTGELFF. The CDR3 bases are TGCGCCAGCAGCTTGGGACTAGCGGGAGGCACCGGGGAGCTGTTTTTT.

The V call is TRBV30, the J call TRBJ1-1; perhaps TRBD1 as D (5 bases). From germline, CDR1 is GTSNPN and CDR2 SVGIG (reference sequence). This CDR3 is built from 17 residues. With 0 bases removed from V and 1 base from J, the gap between germline ends came to 18 bases. The CDR3 loop is CAWSVLTFRRGNTEAFF. The CDR3 DNA reads as TGTGCCTGGAGTGTACTCACGTTCCGAAGGGGGAACACTGAAGCTTTCTTT.

This sequence joins TRBV4-2 and TRBJ2-7, with unresolved D. The V gene's germline CDR1 is LGHNA and CDR2 YNFKEQ. This CDR3 has 14 amino acids. V lost 4 bases and J lost 5, with 15 bases in between. This chain's CDR3 is CASSPRSGQNEQYF. The CDR3 DNA follows: TGTGCCAGCAGCCCCCGTAGTGGGCAGAACGAGCAGTACTTC.

This chain uses TRBV7-8 with TRBJ1-5; 7 bases line up with TRBD1. The germline V gene has CDR1 SGHVS and CDR2 FQNEAQ. Losses at the gene ends were 4 bases for V and 0 bases for J; bases not matched to a gene: 6. The CDR3 extends over 16 amino acids. The DNA of the CDR3 is TGTGCCAGCAGCTCGCCGACAGGGAATAGCAATCAGCCCCAGCATTTT. Translation: CASSSPTGNSNQPQHF.

V usage is TRBV27 and J usage is TRBJ2-5; 9 bases fit TRBD1. V trimming: 5 bases; J trimming: 5 bases; junction bases outside the gene matches: 6. This CDR3 comprises 14 residues. Germline loops: CDR1 MNHEY, CDR2 SMNVEV (reference sequence). The chain's CDR3 is CASSTNRGRETQYF. The CDR3 DNA reads as TGTGCCAGCAGTACAAACAGGGGGCGGGAGACCCAGTACTTC.

This clone has more than one count but fewer than ten. The chain uses TRBV18 and TRBJ1-1; a possible D gene is TRBD1 (6 bases). The CDR3 has 16 residues. Germline assignment: CDR1 KGHSH and CDR2 LQKENI. The ends were cut back, 2 bases at V and 4 bases at J, with 17 bases in the middle. CDR3 DNA: TGTGCCAGCTCACCATGGGGGCAGGGCTGGGGCACTGAAGCTTTCTTT. It is translated as CASSPWGQGWGTEAFF. Full variable domain (missing parts from reference TRBV18 and TRBJ1-1): NAGVMQNPRHLVRRRGQEARLRCSPMKGHSHVYWYRQLPEEGLKFMVYLQKENIIDESGMPKERFSAEFPKEGPSILRIQQVVRGDSAAYFCASSPWGQGWGTEAFFGQGTRLTVV.

The J gene is TRBJ1-5, the V gene TRBV28; tentatively, D is TRBD1 (5 bases). This CDR3 contains 14 residues. Per the germline V gene, CDR1 is MDHEN and CDR2 is SYDVKM. With 8 bases removed from V and 6 bases from J, the gap between germline ends came to 17 bases. This CDR3 reads CASRNLGGVQPQHF. The CDR3 nucleotides are TGTGCCAGCCGAAACCTCGGGGGGGTTCAGCCCCAGCATTTT.

This clone was recorded only once. J is TRBJ1-1 and V is TRBV19, with 10 bases identical to TRBD1. This CDR3 region has 16 residues. Trimming cost V 4 bases and J 4 bases; bases outside gene matches: 9. Germline V lookup: CDR1 LNHDA, CDR2 SQIVND (reference sequence). DNA for the CDR3: TGTGCCAGTAGTACCCGGACAGGGGGACGGGTCACTGAAGCTTTCTTT. Its translation: CASSTRTGGRVTEAFF.